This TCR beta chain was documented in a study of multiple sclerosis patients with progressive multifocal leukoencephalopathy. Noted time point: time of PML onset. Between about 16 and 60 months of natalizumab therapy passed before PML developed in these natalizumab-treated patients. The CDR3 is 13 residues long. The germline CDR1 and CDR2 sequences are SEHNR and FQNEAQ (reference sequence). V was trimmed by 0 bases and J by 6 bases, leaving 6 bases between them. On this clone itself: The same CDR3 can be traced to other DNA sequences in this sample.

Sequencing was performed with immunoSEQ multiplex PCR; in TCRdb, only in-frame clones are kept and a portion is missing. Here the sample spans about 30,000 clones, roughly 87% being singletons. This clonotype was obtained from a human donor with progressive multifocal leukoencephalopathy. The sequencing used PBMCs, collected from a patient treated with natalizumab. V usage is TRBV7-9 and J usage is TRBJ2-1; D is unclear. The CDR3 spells CASSLAGGNEQFF. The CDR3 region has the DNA TGTGCCAGCAGCTTAGCGGGTGGCAATGAGCAGTTCTTC.